Listed below are T cell receptor beta chains from one sample, sequenced in a study of Ad26.COV2.S vaccination and SARS-CoV-2 variants. Profiled with immunoSEQ multiplex PCR; TCRdb holds only in-frame clones, not every one. The top ten clones hold approximately 3.7% of a sample with about 410,000 clones, about 85% of them seen once. Sequences were derived from peripheral blood, sampled in a trial of Ad26.COV2.S vaccine versus placebo. The source of these receptors is a person aged 18-65 years who received the Ad26.COV2.S COVID-19 vaccine or a placebo. The conserved cysteine and the conserved F or W are not part of the CDR3 here.

v_call cdr3_aa
TRBV15 ATSRATAPGEKLF
TRBV6-5 ASSSGQHNQPQH
TRBV3-1/TRBV3-2 ASSPAEAPYYEQY
TRBV7-2 ASSSGWAGNTIY
TRBV25-1 ATTRDRGVEQY
TRBV6-5 ASRKLAGAYNEQF
TRBV4-1 ASSGGQSLSTDTQY
TRBV6-5 ASSPGGNEKLF
TRBV7-9 ASSSQANSGANVLT
TRBV12-3/TRBV12-4 ASSSTRYTEAF
TRBV2 ASSEGASRNTEAF
TRBV10-1 ASSVSRNTEAF
TRBV10-1 ASSEGTRGGPYEQY
TRBV10-3 AISGGNTEAF
TRBV7-9 ASSSRTGTSEETQY
TRBV11-2 ASSLVLTNEKLF
TRBV27 ASTYLSSYNSPLH
TRBV6-5 ASAVGFSLYGYT
TRBV5-4 ASRPGDVTSPLH
TRBV19 ASSISNRENQPQH
TRBV6-5 ASWGGSLGDTQY
TRBV27 ASRSNRVTNTGELF
TRBV19 ASSMGRLSPLH
TRBV12-5 ASGNQGRSEQF